The entry below describes one T cell receptor (beta chain). The CDR3 extends over 13 amino acids. V lost 10 bases, J lost 8 bases, and 11 bases stayed unmatched. The germline V gene encodes CDR1 LNHDA and CDR2 SQIVND (reference sequence). This specimen belongs to a study of blood T cell repertoires in COVID-19. At the level of the study: COVID-19 samples from acute and convalescent phases originated in the United States, Italy and Spain.

Original methodology: Amplification of reference gene primers provided the estimated nucleated cell counts. Using immunoSEQ multiplex PCR, the repertoire was profiled, and TCRdb retains in-frame clones only, with some absent. D and trimming come from the DNA, and the V and J calls and clone size come from that table. The repertoire has roughly 68,000 clones, about nine tenths of them found once; the top ten carry roughly 0.47%. Seattle-derived patients entered the study during active infection and were followed longitudinally. This sequence originates from a man aged 50-60 years with COVID-19, enrolled during active disease. The sequencing sample was made of peripheral blood. The chain is built from TRBV19 and TRBJ1-2, with TRBD1 identical over 9 bases. The CDR3 nucleotides read TGTGCCACGTTTCAGCGACAGGGGGGCGGCTACACCTTC. This codes for CATFQRQGGGYTF.